This is a list of T cell receptor beta chains from one sample in a study of T cell responses to AZD1222 COVID-19 vaccine. Libraries were prepared by immunoSEQ multiplex PCR; TCRdb keeps only in-frame clonotypes and omits some of them. The data contain about 180,000 clones, around nine tenths of them seen just once; the ten biggest clones take up about 3%. The input for sequencing was peripheral blood, taken on day 0 of AZD1222 vaccination. These receptors were obtained from an adult in good health. Both conserved end residues are part of each CDR3. The order of the fields is clone size, D gene, J gene, V gene, CDR3 DNA, CDR3 protein. D genes are given only for firm matches. The size of a clone is reported for some rows only, either as once, few or many, or as a class for expanded clones.

clone size: once; D gene: .; J gene: TRBJ2-3; V gene: TRBV21-1; CDR3 DNA: TGTGCCAGCAGCCCCCAGGGACTAGCGGGAGGATCATGCACAGATACGCAGTATTTT; CDR3 protein: CASSPQGLAGGSCTDTQYF
clone size: .; D gene: TRBD1; J gene: TRBJ1-1; V gene: TRBV6-6; CDR3 DNA: TGTGCCAGCAGTTACGACCTACAGGGGGCGAGCACTGAAGCTTTCTTT; CDR3 protein: CASSYDLQGASTEAFF
clone size: few; D gene: .; J gene: TRBJ1-2; V gene: TRBV4-1; CDR3 DNA: TGCGCCAGCAGCGACGGACCGAACCTTGGGTATGGCTACACCTTC; CDR3 protein: CASSDGPNLGYGYTF
clone size: once; D gene: TRBD2; J gene: TRBJ2-3; V gene: TRBV5-1; CDR3 DNA: TGCGCCAGCAGCTTGGAATTTGACCTCGGGGGGAGCACAGATACGCAGTATTTT; CDR3 protein: CASSLEFDLGGSTDTQYF
clone size: .; D gene: .; J gene: TRBJ2-1; V gene: TRBV15; CDR3 DNA: TGTGCCACCAGCAGAGTTTGGAATGAGCAGTTCTTC; CDR3 protein: CATSRVWNEQFF
clone size: once; D gene: .; J gene: TRBJ1-1; V gene: TRBV6-5; CDR3 DNA: TGTGCCAGCACACTAACTCGGAACACTGAAGCTTTCTTT; CDR3 protein: CASTLTRNTEAFF
clone size: .; D gene: TRBD2; J gene: TRBJ2-1; V gene: TRBV5-1; CDR3 DNA: TGCGCCAGCAGCTTGGCGGGAGGTGGTAACAATGAGCAGTTCTTC; CDR3 protein: CASSLAGGGNNEQFF
clone size: .; D gene: TRBD1; J gene: TRBJ1-2; V gene: TRBV5-6; CDR3 DNA: TGTGCCAGCAGCACGAGGACAGGGTCCGCTGGCTACACCTTC; CDR3 protein: CASSTRTGSAGYTF
clone size: .; D gene: .; J gene: TRBJ2-6; V gene: TRBV19; CDR3 DNA: TGTGCCAGTAGCTCGTTCTCGAGAGATCTCTCTGGGGCCAACGTCCTGACTTTC; CDR3 protein: CASSSFSRDLSGANVLTF
clone size: .; D gene: TRBD1; J gene: TRBJ2-7; V gene: TRBV7-9; CDR3 DNA: TGTGCCAGCAGCTTAGGGGGGACAGGGGCCTACGAGCAGTACTTC; CDR3 protein: CASSLGGTGAYEQYF
clone size: few; D gene: .; J gene: TRBJ1-2; V gene: TRBV29-1; CDR3 DNA: TGCAGCGTTGGGGGCACCGCTAACTATGGCTACACCTTC; CDR3 protein: CSVGGTANYGYTF
clone size: few; D gene: .; J gene: TRBJ1-1; V gene: TRBV5-1; CDR3 DNA: TGCGCCAGCAGCTTGGAACTGAACACTGAAGCTTTCTTT; CDR3 protein: CASSLELNTEAFF
clone size: .; D gene: TRBD1; J gene: TRBJ1-1; V gene: TRBV11-1; CDR3 DNA: TGTGCCAGCAGCCTGCGGACAGGGGGGAACACTGAAGCTTTCTTT; CDR3 protein: CASSLRTGGNTEAFF
clone size: .; D gene: .; J gene: TRBJ2-2; V gene: TRBV3-1/TRBV3-2; CDR3 DNA: TGTGCCAGCAGCCAAGATTTTTGGGCGGGCGGGGAGCTGTTTTTT; CDR3 protein: CASSQDFWAGGELFF
clone size: .; D gene: .; J gene: TRBJ1-1; V gene: TRBV3-1/TRBV3-2; CDR3 DNA: TGTGCCAGCAGCCGGGTACAGGGTAACACTGAAGCTTTCTTT; CDR3 protein: CASSRVQGNTEAFF
clone size: once; D gene: .; J gene: TRBJ2-7; V gene: TRBV2; CDR3 DNA: TGTGCCAGCAGTGATAGTGTGGCCGGACCCTACGAGCAGTACTTC; CDR3 protein: CASSDSVAGPYEQYF
clone size: few; D gene: .; J gene: TRBJ1-2; V gene: TRBV6-5; CDR3 DNA: TGTGCCAGCAGTTACTCAGTTAGGGACTATGGCTACACCTTC; CDR3 protein: CASSYSVRDYGYTF
clone size: .; D gene: .; J gene: TRBJ1-1; V gene: TRBV4-1; CDR3 DNA: TGCGCCAGCAGCCAAATAGGGAACACTGAAGCTTTCTTT; CDR3 protein: CASSQIGNTEAFF
clone size: .; D gene: .; J gene: TRBJ1-1; V gene: TRBV20-1; CDR3 DNA: TGCAGTGCTCATCCGGTAGCTGAAGCTTTCTTT; CDR3 protein: CSAHPVAEAFF
clone size: .; D gene: .; J gene: TRBJ1-6; V gene: TRBV9; CDR3 DNA: TGTGCCAGCAGCGTTTTTTCCGGGGATAATTCACCCCTCCACTTT; CDR3 protein: CASSVFSGDNSPLHF
clone size: .; D gene: .; J gene: TRBJ1-5; V gene: TRBV1; CDR3 DNA: TGCACCAGCAGCCAAGCGCGGAGGGGGTGGAATCAGCCCCAGCATTTT; CDR3 protein: CTSSQARRGWNQPQHF
clone size: once; D gene: TRBD1; J gene: TRBJ1-6; V gene: TRBV19; CDR3 DNA: TGTGCCAGTAGTACCTCCGGGACAGGGAATTCACCCCTCCACTTT; CDR3 protein: CASSTSGTGNSPLHF
clone size: few; D gene: TRBD1; J gene: TRBJ1-3; V gene: TRBV28; CDR3 DNA: TGTGCCAGCAGTTTTACAGGGGGGAAAAACACCATATATTTT; CDR3 protein: CASSFTGGKNTIYF
clone size: .; D gene: .; J gene: TRBJ1-4; V gene: TRBV28; CDR3 DNA: TGTGCCAGCGGACCGTCAGGGGCTCGGTCGGAAAAACTGTTTTTT; CDR3 protein: CASGPSGARSEKLFF
clone size: once; D gene: TRBD1; J gene: TRBJ1-4; V gene: TRBV7-9; CDR3 DNA: TGTGCCAGCAGCGATCCGGGACAGGGGGGTGAAAAACTGTTTTTT; CDR3 protein: CASSDPGQGGEKLFF
clone size: .; D gene: .; J gene: TRBJ2-5; V gene: TRBV24-1; CDR3 DNA: TGTGCCACCAGTGATTCCACCGCAGAAAGGGAGACCCAGTACTTC; CDR3 protein: CATSDSTAERETQYF
clone size: .; D gene: .; J gene: TRBJ1-1; V gene: TRBV6-5; CDR3 DNA: TGTGCCAGCAGTCTTCAGGTCAACACTGAAGCTTTCTTT; CDR3 protein: CASSLQVNTEAFF
clone size: .; D gene: .; J gene: TRBJ1-4; V gene: TRBV7-9; CDR3 DNA: TGTGCCAGCAGCTTATTCAGGGCCGGTGCAACTAATGAAAAACTGTTTTTT; CDR3 protein: CASSLFRAGATNEKLFF
clone size: .; D gene: .; J gene: TRBJ2-7; V gene: TRBV13; CDR3 DNA: TGTGCCAGCAGCTTACACGACGGCGAGCAGTACTTC; CDR3 protein: CASSLHDGEQYF
clone size: .; D gene: .; J gene: TRBJ1-4; V gene: TRBV28; CDR3 DNA: TGTGCCAGCAGTTTACGAGAAAAACTGTTTTTT; CDR3 protein: CASSLREKLFF
clone size: .; D gene: .; J gene: TRBJ1-1; V gene: TRBV11-1; CDR3 DNA: TGTGCCAGCAGCTTAGCGGTTGGGGGGGCGGGAAGGACTGAAGCTTTCTTT; CDR3 protein: CASSLAVGGAGRTEAFF
clone size: .; D gene: .; J gene: TRBJ1-3; V gene: TRBV12-3/TRBV12-4; CDR3 DNA: TGTGCCAGCAGCAGGTCAGGGGGAAACACCATATATTTT; CDR3 protein: CASSRSGGNTIYF
clone size: .; D gene: TRBD2; J gene: TRBJ2-3; V gene: TRBV2; CDR3 DNA: TGTGCCAGCGTCGGACTAGCGGGAGCCCCAGATACGCAGTATTTT; CDR3 protein: CASVGLAGAPDTQYF
clone size: .; D gene: .; J gene: TRBJ1-5; V gene: TRBV18; CDR3 DNA: TGTGCCAGCTCACCTCAGGGCGGAGGTCAGCCCCAGCATTTT; CDR3 protein: CASSPQGGGQPQHF
clone size: .; D gene: .; J gene: TRBJ2-3; V gene: TRBV15; CDR3 DNA: TGTGCCACCAGCAGAGAACGGTCTACGCAGTATTTT; CDR3 protein: CATSRERSTQYF
clone size: .; D gene: TRBD1; J gene: TRBJ1-2; V gene: TRBV7-2; CDR3 DNA: TGTGCCAGCGAACCCGAGAAGACAGGGAACTATGGCTACACCTTC; CDR3 protein: CASEPEKTGNYGYTF
clone size: .; D gene: .; J gene: TRBJ2-7; V gene: TRBV7-8; CDR3 DNA: TGTGCCAGCAGCTTAGAGCAGGGCGGCTACGAGCAGTACTTC; CDR3 protein: CASSLEQGGYEQYF
clone size: .; D gene: .; J gene: TRBJ2-3; V gene: TRBV19; CDR3 DNA: TGTGCCAGTAGTAGGGGCACAGATACGCAGTATTTT; CDR3 protein: CASSRGTDTQYF
clone size: .; D gene: TRBD1; J gene: TRBJ1-1; V gene: TRBV5-4; CDR3 DNA: TGTGCCAGCAGCTTGGCTTCTTGGACAGGGAACACTGAAGCTTTCTTT; CDR3 protein: CASSLASWTGNTEAFF
clone size: .; D gene: TRBD1; J gene: TRBJ1-2; V gene: TRBV19; CDR3 DNA: TGTGCCAGTAGCCAAGAGGACAGGGGGAGAGACGGCTACACCTTC; CDR3 protein: CASSQEDRGRDGYTF
clone size: .; D gene: TRBD1; J gene: TRBJ2-7; V gene: TRBV13; CDR3 DNA: TGTGCCAGCAGCTTCCGACAGGGGGCCCAAGCGTACGAGCAGTACTTC; CDR3 protein: CASSFRQGAQAYEQYF
clone size: once; D gene: TRBD1; J gene: TRBJ1-5; V gene: TRBV6-5; CDR3 DNA: TGTGCCAGCAGTTCGGACAGGATGGATCAGCCCCAGCATTTT; CDR3 protein: CASSSDRMDQPQHF
clone size: once; D gene: TRBD1; J gene: TRBJ1-3; V gene: TRBV2; CDR3 DNA: TGTGCCAGCAGTACGGACAGGGCAACTGGAAACACCATATATTTT; CDR3 protein: CASSTDRATGNTIYF
clone size: .; D gene: TRBD2; J gene: TRBJ2-3; V gene: TRBV10-1; CDR3 DNA: TGCGCCAGCAGTGGGGAGGAAGGGACTAGAAAGTATTTT; CDR3 protein: CASSGEEGTRKYF
clone size: .; D gene: TRBD1; J gene: TRBJ1-3; V gene: TRBV6-4; CDR3 DNA: TGTGCCAGCAGCCCAGGGGGCATCGGAAACACCATATATTTT; CDR3 protein: CASSPGGIGNTIYF
clone size: .; D gene: .; J gene: TRBJ2-1; V gene: TRBV4-1; CDR3 DNA: TGCGCCAGCAGCCATGGGGTCGTCGTCCAGGGCAATGAGCAGTTCTTC; CDR3 protein: CASSHGVVVQGNEQFF
clone size: .; D gene: TRBD1; J gene: TRBJ1-2; V gene: TRBV18; CDR3 DNA: TGTGTCAGCTCACCACCTTCAGGGGGTCCCTATGGCTACACCTTC; CDR3 protein: CVSSPPSGGPYGYTF
clone size: .; D gene: .; J gene: TRBJ2-7; V gene: TRBV6-5; CDR3 DNA: TGTGCCAGCAGTTACTCTGCAGGAGAAACCCCCTACGAGCAGTACTTC; CDR3 protein: CASSYSAGETPYEQYF
clone size: .; D gene: .; J gene: TRBJ1-1; V gene: TRBV5-4; CDR3 DNA: TGTGCCAGCAGCCCCCCATTAGAGCAGTCGGGCACTGAAGCTTTCTTT; CDR3 protein: CASSPPLEQSGTEAFF
clone size: .; D gene: .; J gene: TRBJ2-1; V gene: TRBV28; CDR3 DNA: TGTGCCAGCAGTGGGAGACAGTACAATGAGCAGTTCTTC; CDR3 protein: CASSGRQYNEQFF
clone size: few; D gene: .; J gene: TRBJ1-5; V gene: TRBV6-5; CDR3 DNA: TGTGCCAGCAGTTGGGTCGCGGGCACCGATCAGCCCCAGCATTTT; CDR3 protein: CASSWVAGTDQPQHF
clone size: .; D gene: .; J gene: TRBJ2-3; V gene: TRBV11-2; CDR3 DNA: TGTGCCAGCAGCGAGTGGGCAGATACGCAGTATTTT; CDR3 protein: CASSEWADTQYF